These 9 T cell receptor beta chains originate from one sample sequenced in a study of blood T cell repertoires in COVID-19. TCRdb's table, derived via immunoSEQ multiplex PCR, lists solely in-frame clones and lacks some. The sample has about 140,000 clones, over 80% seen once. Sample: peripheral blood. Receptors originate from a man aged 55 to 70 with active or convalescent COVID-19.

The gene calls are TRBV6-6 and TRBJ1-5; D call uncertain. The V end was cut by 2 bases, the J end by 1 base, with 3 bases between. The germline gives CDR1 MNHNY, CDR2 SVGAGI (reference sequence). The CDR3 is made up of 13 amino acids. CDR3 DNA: TGTGCCAGCAGTTACCAGAGCAATCAGCCCCAGCATTTT. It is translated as CASSYQSNQPQHF.

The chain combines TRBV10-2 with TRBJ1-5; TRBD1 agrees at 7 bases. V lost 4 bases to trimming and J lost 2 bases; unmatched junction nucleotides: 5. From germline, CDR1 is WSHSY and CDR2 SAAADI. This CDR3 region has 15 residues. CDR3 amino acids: CASSVTGTGNQPQHF. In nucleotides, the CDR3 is TGCGCCAGCAGTGTTACCGGGACAGGCAATCAGCCCCAGCATTTT.

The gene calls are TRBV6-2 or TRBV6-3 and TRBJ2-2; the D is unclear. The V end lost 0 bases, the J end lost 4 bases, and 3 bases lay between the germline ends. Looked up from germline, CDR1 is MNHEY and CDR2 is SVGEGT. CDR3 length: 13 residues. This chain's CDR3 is CASSYSATGELFF. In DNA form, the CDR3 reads TGTGCCAGCAGTTACTCAGCCACCGGGGAGCTGTTTTTT.

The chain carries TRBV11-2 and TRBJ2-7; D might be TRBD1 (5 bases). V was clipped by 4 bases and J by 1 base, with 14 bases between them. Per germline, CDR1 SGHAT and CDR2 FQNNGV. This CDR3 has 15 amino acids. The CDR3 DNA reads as TGTGCCAGCAGCTCTCAGGACACTCGATCCTACGAGCAGTACTTC. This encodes CASSSQDTRSYEQYF.

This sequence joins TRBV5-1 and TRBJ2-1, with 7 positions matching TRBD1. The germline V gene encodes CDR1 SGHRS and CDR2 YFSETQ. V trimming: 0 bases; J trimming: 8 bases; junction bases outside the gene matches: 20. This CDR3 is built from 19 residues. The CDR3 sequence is CASSLGQTTGPILKDEQFF. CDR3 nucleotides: TGCGCCAGCAGCTTGGGACAAACGACAGGGCCAATTCTTAAGGATGAGCAGTTCTTC. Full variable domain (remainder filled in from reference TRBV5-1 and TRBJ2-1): KAGVTQTPRYLIKTRGQQVTLSCSPISGHRSVSWYQQTPGQGLQFLFEYFSETQRNKGNFPGRFSGRQFSNSRSEMNVSTLELGDSALYLCASSLGQTTGPILKDEQFFGPGTRLTVL.

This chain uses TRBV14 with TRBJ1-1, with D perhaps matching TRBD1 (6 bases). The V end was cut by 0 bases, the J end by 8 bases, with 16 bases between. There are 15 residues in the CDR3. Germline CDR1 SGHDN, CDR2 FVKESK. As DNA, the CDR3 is TGTGCCAGCAGCCAAGATCTGGGGGCTCCTGCAGAAGCTTTCTTT. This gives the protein CASSQDLGAPAEAFF.

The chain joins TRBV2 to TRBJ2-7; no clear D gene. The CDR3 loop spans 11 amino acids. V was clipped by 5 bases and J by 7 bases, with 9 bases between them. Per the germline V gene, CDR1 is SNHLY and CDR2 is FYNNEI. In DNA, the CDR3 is TGTGCCAGCAGTACCGAGCAAGAGCAGTACTTC. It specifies CASSTEQEQYF.

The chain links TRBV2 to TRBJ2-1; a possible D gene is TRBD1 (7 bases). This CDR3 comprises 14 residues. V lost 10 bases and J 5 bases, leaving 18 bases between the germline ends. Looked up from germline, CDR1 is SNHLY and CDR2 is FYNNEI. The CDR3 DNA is TGTGCCACACGCCCCAGGGGGGAAAACAATGAGCAGTTCTTC. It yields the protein CATRPRGENNEQFF.

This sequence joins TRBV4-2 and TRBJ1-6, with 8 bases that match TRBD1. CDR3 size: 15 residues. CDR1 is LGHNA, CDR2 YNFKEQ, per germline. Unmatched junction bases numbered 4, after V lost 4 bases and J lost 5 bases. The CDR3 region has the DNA TGTGCCAGCAGCCGGCCGGGACAGGATAATTCACCCCTCCACTTT. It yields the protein CASSRPGQDNSPLHF.